Below, 27 T cell receptor beta chains from the same sample are listed, as sequenced in a study of OX40 agonist ivuxolimab in advanced cancers. The library was obtained by the immunoSEQ multiplex PCR assay. The clones in this table, taken by TCRdb from immuneACCESS, are in-frame only. Not every clone is retained; where verified, under half of the shortfall comes from an unresolved V gene, and the cause of the rest is unknown. In all, the sample holds 20,000 or so clones, and approximately 87% of those were seen once. The ten largest clones take up 30% to 35% of the sample. Sequenced here: CD4+ or CD8+ T cells sorted from blood, sampled in a trial of the OX40 agonist ivuxolimab. The receptors were gathered from an adult with an advanced solid tumor such as melanoma, head and neck, liver or kidney cancer.

This rearrangement joins TRBV13 to TRBJ2-7; D is ambiguous. The CDR3 has 14 residues. Germline loops: CDR1 PRHDT, CDR2 FYEKMQ (reference sequence). V dropped 2 bases and J dropped 3 bases, with 11 bases sitting between them. CDR3 nucleotides: TGTGCCAGCAGCTTAAGTAGCAGAAACTACGAGCAGTACTTC. Protein: CASSLSSRNYEQYF.

The chain uses TRBV7-8 and TRBJ2-1, with 9 positions matching TRBD2. The CDR3 has 17 amino acids. Germline CDR1 reads SGHVS; CDR2 reads FQNEAQ. V dropped 5 bases and J dropped 7; count of bases not matched to a gene: 15. CDR3 in amino acids: CASSAGGVSGRTNEQFF. In nucleotides, the CDR3 is TGTGCCAGCAGCGCAGGGGGAGTAAGCGGGAGGACAAATGAGCAGTTCTTC. The variable domain in full, completed from reference TRBV7-8 and TRBJ2-1, reads GAGVSQSPRYKVAKRGQDVALRCDPISGHVSLFWYQQALGQGPEFLTYFQNEAQLDKSGLPSDRFFAERPEGSVSTLKIQRTQQEDSAVYLCASSAGGVSGRTNEQFFGPGTRLTVL.

The sample holds a few counts of this clone. The chain has TRBV5-4 and TRBJ1-1; D uncertain. The CDR3 sequence is 12 residues long. CDR1 SGHNT and CDR2 YYREEE come from the germline V gene (reference sequence). V was trimmed by 4 bases and J by 5 bases, leaving 9 bases between them. The CDR3: CASSHEGTEAFF. The CDR3 nucleotides are TGTGCCAGCAGCCACGAGGGTACTGAAGCTTTCTTT.

The chain carries TRBV5-3 and TRBJ1-5, with 7 positions matching TRBD1. TRBV5-3 is given ORF status, its function remaining uncertain. J lost 0 bases, V lost 4 bases, and 19 bases had no gene match. The CDR3 is 20 residues long. DNA for the CDR3: TGTGCCAGAAGCCGACTGTCTCTTACAGGGGAAGTAGATAGCAATCAGCCCCAGCATTTT. This gives the protein CARSRLSLTGEVDSNQPQHF.

V and J are TRBV28 and TRBJ2-5; 11 bases line up with TRBD2. Losses at the gene ends were 3 bases for V and 1 base for J; bases not matched to a gene: 13. The CDR3 is 19 amino acids. Germline V lookup: CDR1 MDHEN, CDR2 SYDVKM. This CDR3 is CASSFLGLHSGGVQETQYF. For the CDR3, the DNA is TGTGCCAGCAGTTTCTTAGGGTTACATAGCGGGGGGGTCCAAGAGACCCAGTACTTC.

The chain carries TRBV29-1 and TRBJ1-2; TRBD1 might be the D (6 bases). Germline CDR1 is SQVTM and CDR2 is ANQGSEA. The germline V and J ends were trimmed by 3 bases and 6 bases, with 11 bases remaining between them. The CDR3 has 12 residues. CDR3 in DNA: TGCAGCGTTGACGCAGGGGTGGATGGCTACACCTTC. It specifies CSVDAGVDGYTF. The full variable domain, its missing parts supplied by reference TRBV29-1 and TRBJ1-2, is SAVISQKPSRDICQRGTSLTIQCQVDSQVTMMFWYRQQPGQSLTLIATANQGSEATYESGFVIDKFPISRPNLTFSTLTVSNMSPEDSSIYLCSVDAGVDGYTFGSGTRLTVV.

Only a few counts were recorded for this clone. The chain has TRBV7-8 and TRBJ1-1; weak D call: TRBD1 (5 bases). The CDR3 consists of 15 residues. V was shortened by 1 base and J by 0 bases, with 9 bases between the two germline ends. Per germline, CDR1 SGHVS and CDR2 FQNEAQ. The CDR3 region has the DNA TGTGCCAGCAGCTTAGGACAGCTAATGAACACTGAAGCTTTCTTT. Protein product: CASSLGQLMNTEAFF. Supplemented by reference TRBV7-8 and TRBJ1-1, the full variable domain reads GAGVSQSPRYKVAKRGQDVALRCDPISGHVSLFWYQQALGQGPEFLTYFQNEAQLDKSGLPSDRFFAERPEGSVSTLKIQRTQQEDSAVYLCASSLGQLMNTEAFFGQGTRLTVV.

This chain joins TRBV9 and TRBJ2-3, with TRBD1 matching over 10 bases. V dropped 4 bases and J dropped 9; count of bases not matched to a gene: 14. Germline assignment: CDR1 SGDLS and CDR2 YYNGEE. The CDR3 length is 16 residues. The CDR3 reads CASSTTGGQGMTTQYF. For the CDR3, the DNA is TGTGCCAGCAGCACGACGGGGGGACAGGGGATGACGACGCAGTATTTT.

The rearrangement uses TRBV30 and TRBJ1-5, with D perhaps matching TRBD1 (5 bases). Trimming cost V 2 bases and J 0 bases, with 14 bases left between them. There are 16 residues in the CDR3. Germline CDR1 and CDR2: GTSNPN and SVGIG (reference sequence). The CDR3 coding sequence is TGTGCCTGGAGTCCAGGGTGGGGGGTTAGCAATCAGCCCCAGCATTTT. Translated: CAWSPGWGVSNQPQHF.

The rearrangement uses TRBV5-1 and TRBJ1-2; D remains unclear. The ends were cut back, 0 bases at V and 2 bases at J, with 5 bases in the middle. CDR1 and CDR2 from the germline V gene are SGHRS and YFSETQ. This CDR3 region has 13 residues. In DNA form, the CDR3 reads TGCGCCAGCAGCTTGGGAGACAACTATGGCTACACCTTC. This translates into CASSLGDNYGYTF.

The V and J genes are TRBV27 and TRBJ2-3, with D perhaps TRBD1 (6 bases). The CDR3 loop spans 16 amino acids. Per germline, CDR1 MNHEY and CDR2 SMNVEV (reference sequence). V shed 4 bases and J shed 5 bases, with 19 bases lying between them. The CDR3, as DNA: TGTGCCAGCAGTTCTATCGGCAGGGGTGTAGAAGATACGCAGTATTTT. Its protein is CASSSIGRGVEDTQYF.

The chain is built from TRBV6-5 and TRBJ2-6; D uncertain. The CDR3 extends over 14 amino acids. In germline, CDR1 is MNHEY, CDR2 SVGAGI. The ends were cut back, 9 bases at V and 0 bases at J, with 9 bases in the middle. The chain's CDR3 is CASLHLSGANVLTF. In nucleotides, the CDR3 is TGTGCCAGTCTACACCTCTCTGGGGCCAACGTCCTGACTTTC.

This clone was recorded once. This chain uses TRBV7-9 with TRBJ2-5, with 7 bases identical to TRBD2. Trimming cost V 6 bases and J 7 bases; bases outside gene matches: 11. The germline gives CDR1 SEHNR, CDR2 FQNEAQ (reference sequence). CDR3 size: 14 residues. This chain's CDR3 is CASSPHRGGGTQYF. CDR3 in DNA: TGTGCCAGCAGTCCCCATAGGGGCGGGGGGACCCAGTACTTC.

This clone was recorded a few times. DNA for the CDR3: TGCGCCAGCAGCCCGGCCTTAGGGGAAAGTAAGGGCTACACCTTC. Amino acid sequence: CASSPALGESKGYTF. The chain uses TRBV5-1 and TRBJ1-2; possibly TRBD1 for D (5 bases). The CDR3 length is 15 residues. Germline V gene lookup returns CDR1 SGHRS and CDR2 YFSETQ. V lost 4 bases, J lost 8 bases, and 21 bases lay in between.

This clone has a handful of counts. This chain connects TRBV11-3 to TRBJ2-3; D assignment may be TRBD1 or TRBD2 (5 bases each). V was trimmed by 6 bases and J by 1 base, leaving 14 bases between them. This CDR3 contains 15 residues. Per germline, CDR1 SGHNT and CDR2 YENEEA. CDR3: CASSPDSGGTDTQYF. DNA for the CDR3: TGTGCCAGCAGTCCAGACAGCGGAGGCACAGATACGCAGTATTTT.

The V gene is TRBV11-3, the J gene TRBJ2-1; 9 nucleotides align to TRBD2. J lost 10 bases, V lost 5 bases, and 12 bases had no gene match. Germline V gene data show CDR1 as SGHNT and CDR2 as YENEEA. The CDR3 runs to 15 residues. CDR3 nucleotides: TGTGCCAGCAGCCAGGGGGTAGCGGGGGCCAGGGAGCAGTTCTTC. As protein: CASSQGVAGAREQFF.

CDR3 residues: CASTQGASNYGYTF. As DNA, the CDR3 is TGTGCCAGCACGCAGGGGGCTTCCAACTATGGCTACACCTTC. The rearrangement joins TRBV5-4 to TRBJ1-2, with 8 bases fitting TRBD1. The CDR3 is 14 amino acids. The germline gives CDR1 SGHNT, CDR2 YYREEE (reference sequence). Trimming at V came to 6 bases and at J to 2 bases, leaving 6 bases not matched to a gene.

This clone showed up just a few times. The V gene is TRBV6-1, the J gene TRBJ1-6; TRBD1 aligns across 7 bases. Germline V gene sequence: CDR1 MNHNS, CDR2 SASEGT. The CDR3 is 14 residues long. Losses at the gene ends were 7 bases for V and 10 bases for J; bases not matched to a gene: 10. The CDR3 is CASIQTGLDSPLHF. CDR3 in DNA: TGTGCCAGCATCCAGACAGGGCTAGACTCACCCCTCCACTTT.

The J gene is TRBJ2-6, the V gene TRBV7-3, with TRBD1 as a possible D gene (6 bases). Germline-derived CDR1 and CDR2 are SGHTA and FQGTGA. Deletions cut 5 bases from V and 1 base from J, with 12 bases between. The CDR3 is 16 residues long. Written as DNA, the CDR3 is TGTGCCAGCAGCATGCAGAGGGGGTCTGGGGCCAACGTCCTGACTTTC. Translation gives CASSMQRGSGANVLTF.

In its sample, this clone was seen once. This chain joins TRBV6-5 and TRBJ2-5, with 8 bases that match TRBD1. With 5 bases clipped from V and 5 bases from J, the junction kept 4 bases outside the gene matches. The germline CDR1 and CDR2 sequences are MNHEY and SVGAGI. The CDR3 is made up of 13 amino acids. CDR3 protein: CASSAGGWETQYF. CDR3 DNA: TGTGCCAGCAGTGCAGGGGGCTGGGAGACCCAGTACTTC.

The chain uses TRBV6-5 and TRBJ2-1; D may be TRBD1 or TRBD2 (5 bases each). Trimming removed 4 bases at V and 5 bases at J, with 18 bases between. The CDR3 is 16 amino acids. The V gene's germline CDR1 is MNHEY and CDR2 SVGAGI. This chain's CDR3 is CASSWGSSRVNNEQFF. The CDR3 DNA sequence: TGTGCCAGCAGTTGGGGGTCTAGCAGAGTAAACAATGAGCAGTTCTTC.

This rearrangement joins TRBV6-4 to TRBJ2-1; possible D gene TRBD2, 6 bases. Trimming left V 5 bases short and J 9 bases short, with 20 bases between. CDR1 and CDR2 from the germline V gene are MRHNA and SNTAGT. This CDR3 comprises 15 residues. The CDR3 region has the DNA TGTGCCAGCAGTATCGGGCCAACTAGGGGACTTGAGCAGTTCTTC. Amino acids: CASSIGPTRGLEQFF.

This chain connects TRBV19 to TRBJ2-2, with 10 bases that match TRBD2. The V gene end was trimmed by 9 bases and the J gene end by 3 bases; junction bases not matched to a gene: 4. Germline V gene lookup returns CDR1 LNHDA and CDR2 SQIVND (reference sequence). This CDR3 is 14 amino acids long. This CDR3 is CASVAGGHTGELFF. DNA of the CDR3: TGTGCCAGCGTAGCGGGGGGCCACACCGGGGAGCTGTTTTTT.

This chain uses TRBV20-1 with TRBJ1-2, with a weak D call TRBD1 (5 bases). Germline CDR1 reads DFQATT; CDR2 reads SNEGSKA (reference sequence). This CDR3 region has 11 residues. Trimming removed 0 bases at V and 8 bases at J, with 7 bases between. DNA for the CDR3: TGCAGTGCTAGAGATGGGGCAGGCTACACCTTC. It codes for CSARDGAGYTF.

This clone was observed once. The rearrangement links TRBV28 to TRBJ2-5, with 7 positions matching TRBD1. The germline CDR1 and CDR2 sequences are MDHEN and SYDVKM. V shed 6 bases and J 2 bases; nucleotides not matched to a gene: 12. The length of the CDR3 is 16 residues. CDR3 region: CASSIDGTEQQETQYF. CDR3 coding DNA: TGTGCCAGCAGCATCGATGGGACAGAGCAGCAAGAGACCCAGTACTTC.

V is TRBV7-8 and J is TRBJ1-2; no clear D. Germline V gives CDR1 SGHVS, CDR2 FQNEAQ. Trimming took 0 bases from V and 4 from J, leaving 12 bases between them. This CDR3 is 15 amino acids long. In DNA, the CDR3 is TGTGCCAGCAGCTTAGCTGGGAGAAATGGCTATGGCTACACCTTC. It is translated as CASSLAGRNGYGYTF.

This rearrangement joins TRBV5-1 to TRBJ1-4, with D unclear. The V end was cut by 4 bases, the J end by 8 bases, with 15 bases between. The germline gives CDR1 SGHRS, CDR2 YFSETQ. The CDR3 covers 14 residues. CDR3 in DNA: TGCGCCAGCAGCCCGCGGTCTTCCGGAGAAAAACTGTTTTTT. This codes for CASSPRSSGEKLFF.